The entry that follows covers one TCR beta chain sequence. Germline CDR1 and CDR2: MDHEN and SYDVKM. The CDR3 sequence is 17 residues long. The ends were cut back, 4 bases at V and 4 bases at J, with 20 bases in the middle. The sample comes from a study of T cell changes during pregnancy in multiple sclerosis. Clones were read by immunoSEQ multiplex PCR, and TCRdb kept only the in-frame ones, dropping some. Here the sample spans some 46,000 clones, approximately 92% being singletons. The sequence came from a female donor with multiple sclerosis, enrolled in a pregnancy study. V is TRBV28 and J is TRBJ1-5; TRBD1 is a possible D gene (6 bases). Sequenced material: peripheral blood. CDR3: CASSSTTRGGKNQPQHF. Written as DNA, the CDR3 is TGTGCCAGCAGTTCCACAACGAGGGGGGGGAAAAATCAGCCCCAGCATTTT.